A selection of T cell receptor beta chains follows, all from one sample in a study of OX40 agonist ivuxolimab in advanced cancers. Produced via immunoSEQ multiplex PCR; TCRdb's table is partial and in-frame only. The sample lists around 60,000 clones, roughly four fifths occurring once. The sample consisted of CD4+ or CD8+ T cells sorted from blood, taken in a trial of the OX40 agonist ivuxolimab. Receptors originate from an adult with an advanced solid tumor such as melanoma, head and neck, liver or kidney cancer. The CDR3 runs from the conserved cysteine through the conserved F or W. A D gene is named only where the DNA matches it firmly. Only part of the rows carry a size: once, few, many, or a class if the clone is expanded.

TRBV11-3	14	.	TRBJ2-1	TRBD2	CASSFVAGNNEQFF	TGTGCCAGCAGCTTTGTAGCGGGGAACAATGAGCAGTTCTTC
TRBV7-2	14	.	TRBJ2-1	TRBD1	CASSSPDRGKEQFF	TGTGCCAGCAGCTCCCCGGACAGGGGGAAAGAGCAGTTCTTC
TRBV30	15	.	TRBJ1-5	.	CAWSEGSKPNQPQHF	TGTGCCTGGAGTGAAGGGTCCAAGCCCAATCAGCCCCAGCATTTT
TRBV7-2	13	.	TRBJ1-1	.	CASSLTRLTEAFF	TGTGCCAGCAGCTTGACTCGACTCACTGAAGCTTTCTTT
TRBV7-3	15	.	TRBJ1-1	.	CASSLTPGGNTEAFF	TGTGCCAGCAGCTTAACACCCGGTGGGAACACTGAAGCTTTCTTT
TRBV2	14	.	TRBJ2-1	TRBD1	CASRNRGAYNEQFF	TGTGCCAGCAGGAACAGGGGAGCCTACAATGAGCAGTTCTTC
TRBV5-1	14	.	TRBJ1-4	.	CASSLNGVMEKLFF	TGCGCCAGCAGCTTGAATGGGGTCATGGAAAAACTGTTTTTT
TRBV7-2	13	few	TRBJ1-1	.	CASSFKGGTEAFF	TGTGCCAGCAGCTTCAAAGGGGGCACTGAAGCTTTCTTT
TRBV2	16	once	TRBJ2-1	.	CASSARGGVLYNEQFF	TGTGCCAGCAGTGCCCGAGGAGGGGTTCTCTACAATGAGCAGTTCTTC
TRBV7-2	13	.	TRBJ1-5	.	CASSQRVDQPQHF	TGTGCCAGCAGTCAAAGGGTCGATCAGCCCCAGCATTTT
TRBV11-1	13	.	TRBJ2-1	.	CASSLVYRNEQFF	TGTGCCAGCAGCTTAGTATACAGGAATGAGCAGTTCTTC
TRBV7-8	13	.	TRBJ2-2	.	CASSFDKGRELFF	TGTGCCAGCAGCTTCGATAAGGGCCGGGAGCTGTTTTTT
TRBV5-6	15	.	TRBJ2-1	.	CASHMRDLAYNEQFF	TGTGCCAGCCACATGCGGGACCTGGCCTACAATGAGCAGTTCTTC
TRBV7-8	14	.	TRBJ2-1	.	CASSLSRSPHEQFF	TGTGCCAGCAGCTTATCTCGATCCCCCCACGAGCAGTTCTTC
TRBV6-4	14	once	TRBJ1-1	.	CASKTEPRNTEAFF	TGTGCCAGTAAGACAGAACCTCGGAACACTGAAGCTTTCTTT
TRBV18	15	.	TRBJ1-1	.	CASSPLTAEGTEAFF	TGTGCCAGCTCACCACTCACAGCCGAGGGGACTGAAGCTTTCTTT
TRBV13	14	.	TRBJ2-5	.	CASSRRSGQETQYF	TGTGCCAGCAGCCGGCGTAGCGGCCAAGAGACCCAGTACTTC
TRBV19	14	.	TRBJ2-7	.	CASTSQGRSYEQYF	TGTGCCAGTACTTCACAGGGACGCTCCTACGAGCAGTACTTC
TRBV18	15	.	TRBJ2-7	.	CASSPRDPKSAQQYF	TGTGCCAGCTCACCCCGGGACCCAAAATCGGCCCAGCAGTACTTC
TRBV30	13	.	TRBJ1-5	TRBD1	CAWGRGVTQPQHF	TGTGCCTGGGGCAGGGGGGTAACGCAGCCCCAGCATTTT
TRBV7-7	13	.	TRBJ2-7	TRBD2	CASSLQREDEQYF	TGTGCTAGCAGCTTGCAACGGGAGGATGAGCAGTACTTC
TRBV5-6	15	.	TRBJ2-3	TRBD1	CASSSWTGDTDTQYF	TGTGCCAGCAGCTCTTGGACAGGGGACACAGATACGCAGTATTTT
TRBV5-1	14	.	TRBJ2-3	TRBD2	CASSRRELADTQYF	TGCGCCAGCAGCCGGCGGGAGTTAGCAGATACGCAGTATTTT
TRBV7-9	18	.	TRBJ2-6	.	CASSLATRGVAGANVLTF	TGTGCCAGCAGCTTAGCCACGAGGGGGGTTGCTGGGGCCAACGTCCTGACTTTC
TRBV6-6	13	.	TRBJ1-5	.	CASTPTGNQPQHF	TGTGCCAGCACCCCGACAGGCAATCAGCCCCAGCATTTT
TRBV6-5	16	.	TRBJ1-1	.	CASSYSLGPADTEAFF	TGTGCCAGCAGTTACTCCCTTGGGCCTGCGGACACTGAAGCTTTCTTT
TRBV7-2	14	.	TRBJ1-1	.	CASSKIGDRTEAFF	TGTGCCAGCAGCAAGATAGGGGATAGGACTGAAGCTTTCTTT
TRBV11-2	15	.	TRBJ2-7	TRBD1	CASSPRQGGSYEQYF	TGTGCCAGCAGCCCCCGACAGGGTGGATCCTACGAGCAGTACTTC
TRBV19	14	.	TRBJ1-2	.	CASRGQGRNYGYTF	TGTGCCAGTCGAGGGCAGGGGCGCAACTATGGCTACACCTTC
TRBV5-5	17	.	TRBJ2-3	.	CASSLFPGRSSTDTQYF	TGTGCCAGCAGCTTATTCCCGGGACGATCAAGCACAGATACGCAGTATTTT
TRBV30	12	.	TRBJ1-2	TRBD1	CACEQGARDYTF	TGTGCCTGCGAACAGGGGGCCAGGGACTACACCTTC
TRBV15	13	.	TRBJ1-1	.	CATSTDPETEAFF	TGTGCCACCAGCACCGACCCCGAGACTGAAGCTTTCTTT
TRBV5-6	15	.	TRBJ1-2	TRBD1	CASSIPTGGFNGYTF	TGTGCCAGCAGCATACCGACAGGGGGGTTTAATGGCTACACCTTC
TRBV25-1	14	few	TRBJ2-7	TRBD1	CASKLRQGLYEQYF	TGTGCCAGCAAACTCCGACAGGGTCTGTACGAGCAGTACTTC